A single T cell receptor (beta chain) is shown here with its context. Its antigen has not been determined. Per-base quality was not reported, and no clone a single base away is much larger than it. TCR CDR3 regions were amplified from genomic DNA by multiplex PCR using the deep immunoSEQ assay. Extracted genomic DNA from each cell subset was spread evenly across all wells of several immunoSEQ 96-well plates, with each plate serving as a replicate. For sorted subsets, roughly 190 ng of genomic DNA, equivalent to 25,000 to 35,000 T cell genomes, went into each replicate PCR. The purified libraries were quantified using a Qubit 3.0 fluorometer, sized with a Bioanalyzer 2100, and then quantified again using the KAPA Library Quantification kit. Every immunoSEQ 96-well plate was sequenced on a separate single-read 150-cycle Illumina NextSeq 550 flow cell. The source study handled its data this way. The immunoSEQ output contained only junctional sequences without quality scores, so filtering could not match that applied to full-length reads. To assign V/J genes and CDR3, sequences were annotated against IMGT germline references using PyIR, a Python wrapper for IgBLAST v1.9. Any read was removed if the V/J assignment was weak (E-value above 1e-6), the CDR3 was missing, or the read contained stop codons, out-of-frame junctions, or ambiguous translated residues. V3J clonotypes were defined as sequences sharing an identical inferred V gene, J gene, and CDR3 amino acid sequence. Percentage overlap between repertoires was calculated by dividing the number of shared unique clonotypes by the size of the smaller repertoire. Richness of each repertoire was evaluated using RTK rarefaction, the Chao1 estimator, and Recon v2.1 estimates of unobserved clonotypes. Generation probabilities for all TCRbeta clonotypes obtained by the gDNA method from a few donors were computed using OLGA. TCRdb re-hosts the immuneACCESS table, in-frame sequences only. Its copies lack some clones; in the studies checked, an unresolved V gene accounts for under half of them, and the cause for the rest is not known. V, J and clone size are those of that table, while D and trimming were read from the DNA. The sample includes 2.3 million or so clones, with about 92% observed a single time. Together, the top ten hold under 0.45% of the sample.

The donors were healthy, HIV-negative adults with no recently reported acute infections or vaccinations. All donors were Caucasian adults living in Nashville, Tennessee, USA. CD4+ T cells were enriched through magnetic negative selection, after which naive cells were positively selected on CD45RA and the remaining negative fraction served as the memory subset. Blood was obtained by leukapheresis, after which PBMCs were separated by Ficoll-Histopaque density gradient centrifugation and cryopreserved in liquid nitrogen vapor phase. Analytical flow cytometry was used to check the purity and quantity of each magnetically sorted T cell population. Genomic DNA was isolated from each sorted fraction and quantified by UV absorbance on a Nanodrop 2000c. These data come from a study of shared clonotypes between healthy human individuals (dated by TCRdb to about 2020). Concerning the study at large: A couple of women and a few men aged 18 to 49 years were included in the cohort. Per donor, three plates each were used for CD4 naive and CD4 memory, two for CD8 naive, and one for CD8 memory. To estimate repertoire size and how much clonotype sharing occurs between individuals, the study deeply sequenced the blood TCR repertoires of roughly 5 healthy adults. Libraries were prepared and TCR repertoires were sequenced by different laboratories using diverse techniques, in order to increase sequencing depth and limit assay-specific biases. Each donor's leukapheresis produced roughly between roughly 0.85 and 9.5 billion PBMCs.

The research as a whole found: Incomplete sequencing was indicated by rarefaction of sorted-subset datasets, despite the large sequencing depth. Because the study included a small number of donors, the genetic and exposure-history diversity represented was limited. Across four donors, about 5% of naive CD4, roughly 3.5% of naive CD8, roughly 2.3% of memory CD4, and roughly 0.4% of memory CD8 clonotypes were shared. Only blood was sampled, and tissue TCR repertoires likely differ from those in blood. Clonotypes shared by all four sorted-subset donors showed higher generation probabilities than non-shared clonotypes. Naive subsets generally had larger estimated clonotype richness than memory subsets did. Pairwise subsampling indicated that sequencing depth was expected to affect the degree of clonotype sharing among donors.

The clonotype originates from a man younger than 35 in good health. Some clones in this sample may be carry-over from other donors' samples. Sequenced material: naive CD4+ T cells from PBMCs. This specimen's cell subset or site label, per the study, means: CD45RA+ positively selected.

In nucleotides, the sequence is TGTGCCAGCAGCCCCCGGGGACTAGCGGGCACAGATACGCAGTATTTT. Its product reads: CASSPRGLAGTDTQYF. This sequence uses TRBV7-9 and TRBJ2-3; TRBD2 lines up with 11 middle nucleotides. From the cysteine up to the phenylalanine, the CDR3 has a length of 16 residues. Just CDR3 DNA is preserved here, 48 bases in frame from base 1. Looking up the germline V gene (reference sequence) yields CDR1 SEHNR and CDR2 FQNEAQ. V lost 5 bases and J lost 1 base, and the count of bases not matched to a germline gene is 5.